Described below is a single TCR beta chain sequence and its context. Antigen unknown. This entry comes from a study of T cell responses to AZD1222 COVID-19 vaccine. Study-level background: Second-dose intervals near 4 or 12 weeks were combined. Study-wide results and caveats: Nearly half of spike-specific TCRs reportedly go after variant regions that carry no mutations.

CDR1 SGDLS and CDR2 YYNGEE come from the germline V gene. The V end lost 0 bases, the J end lost 4 bases, and 8 bases lay between the germline ends. This CDR3 region has 14 residues. Method: immunoSEQ multiplex PCR; TCRdb's copy keeps in-frame clones and lacks some. The repertoire has about 93,000 clones, approximately 86% of them found once; the top ten carry 6.3%. The chain couples TRBV9 to TRBJ2-1, with D maybe TRBD1 (5 bases). Sequenced material: peripheral blood, taken on day 0 of AZD1222 vaccination. This receptor was identified in an adult in good health. CDR3 region: CASSVGQGYNEQFF. The CDR3 DNA reads TGTGCCAGCAGCGTAGGGCAGGGATACAATGAGCAGTTCTTC.